Below, 20 T cell receptor beta chains from the same sample are listed, as sequenced in a study of neurological immune-mediated disorders (dated by TCRdb to about 2019). Libraries were prepared through 5' RACE. TCRdb lists the instrument as Illumina HiSeq 2500. TCRdb took the public reads, trimmed them with fastp at Q25, ran MiXCR for clone calling and kept in-frame beta chains. Rows with one shared CDR3 protein collapse into an entry with the most common genes and DNA. The sample table records around 94,000 distinct CDR3 sequences; approximately 3.3% of these occur just once. Roughly 6% of the sample lies in the top ten. Specimen: PBMCs. These TCRs come from a woman between 18 and 29 years old with multiple sclerosis.

This clonotype was counted ten times or more. The J gene is TRBJ2-7, the V gene TRBV27; D is unclear. Germline values: CDR1 MNHEY, CDR2 SMNVEV (reference sequence). With 6 bases removed from V and 3 bases from J, the gap between germline ends came to 9 bases. The CDR3 is 12 residues long. The chain's CDR3 is CASSRSGYEQYF. CDR3 in DNA: TGTGCCAGCAGCCGATCCGGCTACGAGCAGTACTTC.

Ten or more counts support this clonotype. The V gene is TRBV5-1, the J gene TRBJ2-7; possible D gene TRBD2, 6 bases. The CDR3 consists of 16 residues. V was cut by 6 bases and J by 2 bases, with 21 bases left in between. Per the germline V gene, CDR1 is SGHRS and CDR2 is YFSETQ. The CDR3 coding sequence is TGCGCCAGCACGCCTGGCAAGGAGGGAATTCCCTACGAGCAGTACTTC. Its translation: CASTPGKEGIPYEQYF.

This clonotype was detected ten times or more. V gene TRBV4-1 combines with J gene TRBJ2-1; tentative D call: TRBD2 (5 bases). The CDR3 runs 12 residues. V gave up 4 bases and J gave up 10 bases, with 11 bases separating them. Per the germline V gene, CDR1 is MGHRA and CDR2 is YSYEKL. CDR3 sequence reads: CASSLSGVEQFF. CDR3 sequence (DNA): TGCGCCAGCAGCCTAAGCGGTGTGGAGCAGTTCTTC.

This clonotype was found many times. This rearrangement joins TRBV15 to TRBJ2-1; D uncertain. The CDR3 is 16 amino acids. The germline CDR1 and CDR2 sequences are LNHNV and YYDKDF (reference sequence). The V end was cut by 5 bases, the J end by 0 bases, with 14 bases between. This chain's CDR3 is CATSRNSVSSYNEQFF. The DNA for the CDR3 is TGTGCCACCAGCCGAAACAGTGTTAGCTCCTACAATGAGCAGTTCTTC.

This clonotype was counted at least ten times. The CDR3 sequence is CASSFIEGETQYF. CDR3 DNA sequence: TGTGCCAGCAGCTTTATTGAGGGAGAGACCCAGTACTTC. J is TRBJ2-5 and V is TRBV7-2; tentative D call: TRBD2 (5 bases). Trimming took off 3 bases at V and 4 bases at J, with 9 bases between the two ends. Germline V CDR1 and CDR2: SGHTA, FQGNSA. This CDR3 has 13 amino acids. Based on the CDR3 plus reference TRBV7-2 and TRBJ2-5, the full variable domain is GAGVSQSPSNKVTEKGKDVELRCDPISGHTALYWYRQSLGQGLEFLIYFQGNSAPDKSGLPSDRFSAERTGGSVSTLTIQRTQQEDSAVYLCASSFIEGETQYFGPGTRLLVL.

This clonotype was detected ten times or more. V usage is TRBV5-1 and J usage is TRBJ2-3; a weak D match, TRBD1 (5 bases). V shed 4 bases and J shed 0 bases, with 12 bases lying between them. This CDR3 has 15 amino acids. Germline loops: CDR1 SGHRS, CDR2 YFSETQ. The CDR3 bases are TGCGCCAGCAGCCCAGCAGGGCTTAGCACAGATACGCAGTATTTT. Its protein is CASSPAGLSTDTQYF.

This clonotype has a count of ten or more. This chain connects TRBV7-2 to TRBJ1-2; 7 bases are shared with TRBD1. The CDR3 sequence is 13 residues long. Per germline, CDR1 SGHTA and CDR2 FQGNSA. With 5 bases clipped from V and 2 bases from J, the junction kept 2 bases outside the gene matches. The CDR3 nucleotides are TGTGCCAGCAGCAGGACAGGCAACTATGGCTACACCTTC. Its protein is CASSRTGNYGYTF.

This clonotype came up many times. This chain joins TRBV5-1 and TRBJ1-4; D ambiguous. The V end lost 0 bases, the J end lost 8 bases, and 14 bases lay between the germline ends. The CDR3 totals 15 residues. Germline V CDR1 and CDR2: SGHRS, YFSETQ. In DNA form, the CDR3 reads TGCGCCAGCAGCTTGGCACCCCAGGACGGAGAAAAACTGTTTTTT. Its translation: CASSLAPQDGEKLFF.

This clonotype was detected many times. J is TRBJ1-1 and V is TRBV19, with unresolved D. Germline V CDR1 and CDR2: LNHDA, SQIVND (reference sequence). V gave up 6 bases and J gave up 1 base, with 15 bases separating them. The CDR3 is made up of 15 amino acids. The CDR3 region has the DNA TGTGCCAGTAGGTCAGGATTTGCCGGGAACACTGAAGCTTTCTTT. Translation: CASRSGFAGNTEAFF.

This clonotype was counted ten times or more. The genes are TRBV5-1 and TRBJ2-3, with 10 nucleotides matching TRBD2. The germline V gene encodes CDR1 SGHRS and CDR2 YFSETQ. Trimming took 4 bases from V and 7 from J; bases not matched to a gene: 9. The CDR3 covers 15 residues. CDR3 sequence (DNA): TGCGCCAGCAGCCAAGCGGGGGGGCCCGTAAATACGCAGTATTTT. Translated, it gives CASSQAGGPVNTQYF. The full variable domain, its missing parts supplied by reference TRBV5-1 and TRBJ2-3, is KAGVTQTPRYLIKTRGQQVTLSCSPISGHRSVSWYQQTPGQGLQFLFEYFSETQRNKGNFPGRFSGRQFSNSRSEMNVSTLELGDSALYLCASSQAGGPVNTQYFGPGTRLTVL.

This clonotype was counted many times. This sequence joins TRBV10-3 and TRBJ2-7; TRBD1 aligns across 9 bases. There are 16 residues in the CDR3. After removal of 4 bases from V and 2 bases from J, the junction contained 9 bases not matched to a gene. Germline assignment: CDR1 ENHRY and CDR2 SYGVKD. CDR3 DNA: TGTGCCATCAGTGCCGCCGGGGACAGGGAAACCTACGAGCAGTACTTC. Residues: CAISAAGDRETYEQYF.

This clonotype was seen repeatedly, ten times or more. The gene calls are TRBV12-3 or TRBV12-4 and TRBJ1-6; tentatively, D is TRBD1 (6 bases). V was shortened by 5 bases and J by 6 bases, with 8 bases between the two germline ends. There are 13 residues in the CDR3. The CDR3 loop reads CASSPDSNSPLHF. In nucleotides, the CDR3 is TGTGCCAGCAGTCCGGACAGTAATTCACCCCTCCACTTT.

This clonotype was observed a handful of times. A single base separates this from a much larger clone, so it may be a read error. The rearrangement joins TRBV7-2 to TRBJ2-3, with 10 bases matching TRBD2. CDR3 length: 19 amino acids. CDR1 is SGHTA and CDR2 is FQGNSA in the germline V gene. The V and J ends lost 0 bases and 5 bases, in that order; junction bases with no gene match: 14. CDR3 residues: CASSLAPGDSGRSQDTQYF. CDR3 in DNA: TGTGCCAGCAGCTTAGCGCCCGGAGATAGCGGGAGGTCTCAAGATACGCAGTATTTT.

This clonotype came up many times. The V and J genes are TRBV7-9 and TRBJ2-7; D not certain. CDR3 length equals 12 residues. With 5 bases removed from V and 6 bases from J, the gap between germline ends came to 11 bases. CDR1 SEHNR and CDR2 FQNEAQ come from the germline V gene (reference sequence). The CDR3 DNA reads TGTGCCAGCAGCCCCTCTTTGGGCGAGCAGTACTTC. This sequence encodes CASSPSLGEQYF.

This clonotype has ten or more counts. The chain links TRBV10-3 to TRBJ1-2, with 9 nucleotides matching TRBD1. The CDR3 totals 15 residues. V was pared by 4 bases and J by 3 bases, with 6 bases of the junction left unmatched. Germline V gene lookup returns CDR1 ENHRY and CDR2 SYGVKD. The CDR3 is CAISGAGQGYYGYTF. CDR3 DNA: TGTGCCATCAGTGGAGCGGGACAGGGCTACTATGGCTACACCTTC.

At least ten counts were recorded for this clonotype. The rearrangement joins TRBV7-9 to TRBJ2-7; D is ambiguous. There are 14 residues in the CDR3. The V gene's germline CDR1 is SEHNR and CDR2 FQNEAQ (reference sequence). The germline V and J ends were trimmed by 0 bases and 4 bases, with 10 bases remaining between them. The CDR3 sequence: CASSLAQKTYEQYF. The CDR3 bases are TGTGCCAGCAGCTTAGCACAGAAGACATACGAGCAGTACTTC.

This clonotype has at least ten counts. V gene TRBV4-2 combines with J gene TRBJ1-1, with no clear D. Trimming stripped 0 bases from V and 1 base from J, with 12 bases between. CDR3 length: 16 amino acids. Germline V gives CDR1 LGHNA, CDR2 YNFKEQ. The CDR3 here is CASSQDRATANTEAFF. As DNA, the CDR3 is TGTGCCAGCAGCCAAGATCGAGCAACTGCGAACACTGAAGCTTTCTTT.

This clonotype was seen ten or more times. DNA of the CDR3: TGCAGTGCTCGGAGACAGAGCTCCTACAATGAGCAGTTCTTC. Protein sequence: CSARRQSSYNEQFF. V and J are TRBV20-1 and TRBJ2-1; weak D call: TRBD1 (5 bases). This CDR3 comprises 14 residues. V was shortened by 5 bases and J by 0 bases, with 11 bases between the two germline ends. Germline V gene lookup returns CDR1 DFQATT and CDR2 SNEGSKA (reference sequence).

With regard to this clonotype: A much larger clone differs by one base, so this may be a read error. The chain combines TRBV28 with TRBJ2-4, with D possibly being TRBD2 (6 bases). Per the germline V gene, CDR1 is MDHEN and CDR2 is SYDVKM. Trimming took 2 bases from V and 3 from J, leaving 11 bases between them. This CDR3 has 15 amino acids. CDR3 residues: CASSLVGEDKNIQYF. In DNA form, the CDR3 reads TGTGCCAGCAGTTTAGTGGGGGAGGACAAAAACATTCAGTACTTC.

This clonotype was found many times. This chain joins TRBV3-1 and TRBJ2-5; D unresolved. V lost 4 bases to trimming and J lost 1 base, with 16 bases between them. Per the germline V gene, CDR1 is LGHDT and CDR2 is YNNKEL (reference sequence). The CDR3 sequence is 16 residues long. As DNA, the CDR3 is TGTGCCAGCAGCCGAATCTCGACGGATAGCCAAGAGACCCAGTACTTC. Its protein is CASSRISTDSQETQYF.